This TCR beta chain was identified in a study of T cell repertoires in cytomegalovirus infection. Across the study: An indication of both CMV infection and matching HLA type came from public TCR beta signatures. Study conclusions and caveats: Frequencies of public TCR beta families were cumulated, and this identified carriers of CMV plus the relevant HLA. HLA-C-restricted CMV-specific TCR beta clonotypes were dominant in the ex vivo response.

Note on this clonotype: The antigen is not known.

Trimming removed 4 bases at V and 1 base at J, with 11 bases between. The germline gives CDR1 SGHDN, CDR2 FVKESK. The CDR3 totals 14 residues. TCRdb reprocessed the reads via MiXCR and lists one record per CDR3 protein. The sample gives 250,000 or so distinct CDR3 sequences, over 15% of which show up once; approximately 44% is in the top ten. The sequence came from a human donor in good health (CMV status not recorded). Some clones in this sample may be carry-over from other donors' samples. Sequences were obtained from CD8+ T cells from PBMCs. The rearrangement links TRBV14 to TRBJ2-7, with D possibly TRBD1 on 6 matching bases. The DNA of the CDR3 is TGTGCCAGCAGCCTTCGGACAGTTTCCTACGAGCAGTACTTC. Translation: CASSLRTVSYEQYF.